The sequence of this T cell receptor (beta chain) was determined in a study of T cell repertoires in cytomegalovirus infection. This clonotype was observed at least ten times. MiXCR, run by TCRdb on the reads, gives a single entry per CDR3 protein. The profile shows around 740,000 distinct CDR3 sequences, 35% of them singletons. The TCR comes from a human donor in good health (CMV status not recorded). Some clones in this sample may be carry-over from other donors' samples. Sequenced material: PBMCs.

In DNA, the CDR3 is TGTGCCAGCAGCTTAGGTTGGCTAGCGGGAGAAGGGGGATACAATGAGCAGTTCTTC. Protein sequence: CASSLGWLAGEGGYNEQFF. The chain couples TRBV7-2 to TRBJ2-1; TRBD2 aligns across 10 bases. V lost 1 base, J lost 4 bases, and 13 bases stayed unmatched. The CDR3 is made up of 19 amino acids. Germline lookup yields CDR1 SGHTA and CDR2 FQGNSA.